These 25 T cell receptor beta chains were sequenced from one sample in a study of blood T cell repertoires in COVID-19. Clones were sequenced by immunoSEQ multiplex PCR, and TCRdb holds only the in-frame ones, with some missing. Here the sample spans about 120,000 clones, around 89% being singletons. Sequencing was done on a sample of peripheral blood. The receptors here all came from a woman aged 55-69 years with COVID-19, enrolled during active disease.

The chain links TRBV4-1 to TRBJ1-3; a possible D gene is TRBD1 (6 bases). Trimming left V 4 bases short and J 12 bases short, with 16 bases between. CDR3 length: 13 amino acids. Germline CDR1 and CDR2: MGHRA and YSYEKL. The CDR3 DNA follows: TGCGCCAGCAGCCTCGGGACAACCTCAGGCATATATTTT. This sequence encodes CASSLGTTSGIYF.

V is TRBV11-3 and J is TRBJ1-1; D is unresolved. The germline V gene encodes CDR1 SGHNT and CDR2 YENEEA. Trimming left V 5 bases short and J 3 bases short, with 10 bases between. This CDR3 contains 13 residues. The CDR3 DNA sequence: TGTGCCAGCAGCCTACTAATGGACACTGAAGCTTTCTTT. Protein sequence: CASSLLMDTEAFF.

V gene TRBV3-1 (or the pseudogene TRBV3-2) combines with J gene TRBJ2-7; possibly TRBD2 for D (6 bases). There are 15 residues in the CDR3. Germline CDR1 LGHDT, CDR2 YNNKEL (reference sequence). Trimming took 0 bases from V and 6 from J, leaving 15 bases between them. CDR3: CASSQEATSFSEQYF. CDR3 bases: TGTGCCAGCAGCCAAGAAGCCACTAGCTTCTCCGAGCAGTACTTC.

V and J are TRBV6-6 and TRBJ2-1; 14 bases fit TRBD2. The CDR3 covers 20 residues. Germline lookup yields CDR1 MNHNY and CDR2 SVGAGI (reference sequence). Trimming removed 5 bases from V and 8 bases from J; junction bases left unmatched: 20. The DNA of the CDR3 is TGTGCCAGCAGTCGCCAGCCTCCGGGACTAGCGGGGGACCGTGGCGATGAGCAGTTCTTC. Translation: CASSRQPPGLAGDRGDEQFF.

This clone is a singleton in its sample. This CDR3 is CATSPSAGGSSPQYF. CDR3 in DNA: TGTGCCACCAGTCCCTCAGCGGGGGGGTCGTCTCCGCAGTATTTT. The gene calls are TRBV24-1 and TRBJ2-3; TRBD2 matches 10 bases. Per germline, CDR1 KGHDR and CDR2 SFDVKD. This CDR3 has 15 amino acids. V shed 6 bases and J 10 bases; nucleotides not matched to a gene: 12.

This rearrangement joins TRBV11-3 to TRBJ2-7, with 7 bases aligning to TRBD1. This CDR3 has 14 residues. Trimming removed 0 bases from V and 3 bases from J; junction bases left unmatched: 2. CDR1 and CDR2 (germline): SGHNT, YENEEA. CDR3 region: CASSLEGDSYEQYF. CDR3 bases: TGTGCCAGCAGCTTAGAGGGGGACAGCTACGAGCAGTACTTC.

The CDR3 region is CASSSNDQGYEQYF. DNA for the CDR3: TGCGCCAGCAGCTCAAACGACCAGGGCTACGAGCAGTACTTC. The rearrangement links TRBV5-1 to TRBJ2-7; tentatively, D is TRBD1 (5 bases). Trimming pared 3 bases from V and 3 bases from J, leaving 13 bases between. CDR3 size: 14 residues. Per germline, CDR1 SGHRS and CDR2 YFSETQ.

This chain connects TRBV3-1 (or the pseudogene TRBV3-2) to TRBJ2-3, with unresolved D. Germline V gene sequence: CDR1 LGHDT, CDR2 YNNKEL (reference sequence). Trimming cost V 1 base and J 2 bases, with 10 bases left between them. There are 15 residues in the CDR3. In DNA form, the CDR3 reads TGTGCCAGCAGCCAAGGAGGTAGCTACACAGATACGCAGTATTTT. Its protein is CASSQGGSYTDTQYF.

The chain combines TRBV6-6 with TRBJ1-4; perhaps TRBD1 as D (5 bases). This CDR3 region has 13 residues. CDR1 and CDR2 (germline): MNHNY, SVGAGI (reference sequence). V gave up 8 bases and J gave up 5 bases, with 12 bases separating them. The CDR3 spells CASGNRSNEKLFF. For the CDR3, the DNA is TGTGCCAGCGGGAACAGGTCAAATGAAAAACTGTTTTTT.

The chain combines TRBV11-2 with TRBJ2-1, with TRBD2 identical over 12 bases. Trimming took 1 base from V and 8 from J; bases not matched to a gene: 3. Looked up from germline, CDR1 is SGHAT and CDR2 is FQNNGV. The CDR3 extends over 15 amino acids. The CDR3 DNA reads as TGTGCCAGCAGCTTAGCGCTAGCGGGGGGGCATGAGCAGTTCTTC. Its protein is CASSLALAGGHEQFF.

The chain is built from TRBV4-1 and TRBJ1-2; 7 bases match TRBD1. The CDR3 is 15 residues long. The V segment lost 3 bases and the J segment 3 bases; nucleotides outside the gene matches: 7. CDR1 MGHRA and CDR2 YSYEKL come from the germline V gene. The CDR3 nucleotides are TGCGCCAGCAGCCAGGGCTCCGGGACAGACTATGGCTACACCTTC. This codes for CASSQGSGTDYGYTF.

The CDR3 is CASSDNGFWRGKLFF. CDR3 DNA: TGCGCCAGCAGTGATAACGGTTTCTGGAGGGGAAAACTGTTTTTT. The chain joins TRBV10-1 to TRBJ1-4; D possibly corresponds to TRBD1 (5 bases). The germline CDR1 and CDR2 sequences are WNHNN and SYGVQD (reference sequence). The CDR3 spans 15 residues. The V end lost 3 bases, the J end lost 10 bases, and 18 bases lay between the germline ends.

V and J are TRBV6-6 and TRBJ1-4; no clear D. The CDR3 totals 12 residues. V was clipped by 6 bases and J by 8 bases, with 10 bases between them. The germline gives CDR1 MNHNY, CDR2 SVGAGI (reference sequence). Written as DNA, the CDR3 is TGTGCCAGCAGCCCCGCGGGAGAAAAACTGTTTTTT. Its protein is CASSPAGEKLFF.

The chain uses TRBV7-6 and TRBJ2-2; 13 bases agree with TRBD2. The germline V gene encodes CDR1 SGHVS and CDR2 FNYEAQ. V trimming: 5 bases; J trimming: 8 bases; junction bases outside the gene matches: 5. The CDR3 sequence is 15 residues long. The DNA for the CDR3 is TGTGCCAGCAGCAAGGGGACTAGCGGGGTTGGGGAGCTGTTTTTT. Residues: CASSKGTSGVGELFF.

This chain links TRBV7-8 with TRBJ2-1, with D unclear. The CDR3 contains 13 residues. Germline CDR1 reads SGHVS; CDR2 reads FQNEAQ. Trimming cost V 2 bases and J 7 bases, with 9 bases left between them. CDR3 residues: CASSLLRRNEQFF. In DNA form, the CDR3 reads TGTGCCAGCAGCTTATTAAGGCGGAATGAGCAGTTCTTC. Looking up the rest from reference TRBV7-8 and TRBJ2-1 gives the full variable domain: GAGVSQSPRYKVAKRGQDVALRCDPISGHVSLFWYQQALGQGPEFLTYFQNEAQLDKSGLPSDRFFAERPEGSVSTLKIQRTQQEDSAVYLCASSLLRRNEQFFGPGTRLTVL.

This clone occurred once. The chain carries TRBV19 and TRBJ2-5, with 7 bases fitting TRBD2. Trimming at V came to 6 bases and at J to 2 bases, leaving 9 bases not matched to a gene. The CDR3 is 15 residues long. The germline V gene encodes CDR1 LNHDA and CDR2 SQIVND (reference sequence). The CDR3 DNA reads TGTGCCAGTAGATCGGAGGTCGGGGGGCAAGAGACCCAGTACTTC. Its protein is CASRSEVGGQETQYF.

The V gene is TRBV30, the J gene TRBJ1-2; D is perhaps TRBD1 (6 bases). V was shortened by 2 bases and J by 4 bases, with 11 bases between the two germline ends. This CDR3 has 13 residues. In germline, CDR1 is GTSNPN, CDR2 SVGIG (reference sequence). Here the CDR3 DNA reads TGTGCCTGGAGTCTGGGGGCCGCCTATGGCTACACCTTC. Its protein product is CAWSLGAAYGYTF.

In DNA form, the CDR3 reads TGTGCCAGCAGCGTAGTCGGGGGGGCTGATACGCAGTATTTT. Translated: CASSVVGGADTQYF. This rearrangement joins TRBV9 to TRBJ2-3; TRBD2 matches 8 bases. CDR3 size: 14 residues. The V gene end was trimmed by 0 bases and the J gene end by 6 bases; junction bases not matched to a gene: 3. The germline V gene encodes CDR1 SGDLS and CDR2 YYNGEE. Based on the CDR3 plus reference TRBV9 and TRBJ2-3, the full variable domain is DSGVTQTPKHLITATGQRVTLRCSPRSGDLSVYWYQQSLDQGLQFLIQYYNGEERAKGNILERFSAQQFPDLHSELNLSSLELGDSALYFCASSVVGGADTQYFGPGTRLTVL.

This chain connects TRBV7-6 to TRBJ2-5; 9 bases agree with TRBD2. The CDR3 spans 15 residues. CDR1 and CDR2 (germline): SGHVS, FNYEAQ. Trimming took 8 bases from V and 6 from J; bases not matched to a gene: 13. Written as DNA, the CDR3 is TGTGCCAGCCAATTGTCGCGGGGGGGCGGGAAGACCCAGTACTTC. Encoded protein: CASQLSRGGGKTQYF.

The chain is built from TRBV10-3 and TRBJ2-7; TRBD1 matches 8 bases. Germline CDR1 reads ENHRY; CDR2 reads SYGVKD. J lost 5 bases, V lost 2 bases, and 2 bases had no gene match. The CDR3 is 13 amino acids. The CDR3: CAISEDRGDEQYF. DNA for the CDR3: TGTGCCATCAGTGAGGACAGGGGCGACGAGCAGTACTTC.

This rearrangement joins TRBV4-3 to TRBJ1-4; the D is unclear. The CDR3 loop spans 16 amino acids. Germline V gives CDR1 LGHNA, CDR2 YSLEER. The V gene lost 1 base and the J gene lost 6 bases, with 15 bases spanning the gap. The DNA of the CDR3 is TGCGCCAGCAGCCAAGGTCCGGGTGAGGAATATGAAAAACTGTTTTTT. The encoded protein is CASSQGPGEEYEKLFF.

J is TRBJ1-6 and V is TRBV9; no clear D gene. The CDR3 consists of 13 residues. Deletions cut 0 bases from V and 7 bases from J, with 5 bases between. Germline V lookup: CDR1 SGDLS, CDR2 YYNGEE. This CDR3 reads CASSVDENSPLHF. In DNA, the CDR3 is TGTGCCAGCAGCGTAGACGAGAATTCACCCCTCCACTTT.

The chain is built from TRBV19 and TRBJ1-2; D not resolved. The CDR3 extends over 15 amino acids. V was shortened by 3 bases and J by 7 bases, with 18 bases between the two germline ends. Per germline, CDR1 LNHDA and CDR2 SQIVND (reference sequence). The CDR3 sequence is CASSIGRPLGIGYTF. The CDR3 DNA sequence: TGTGCCAGTAGTATTGGGAGGCCCTTAGGTATTGGCTACACCTTC.

Regarding this clone: The junction and the germline gene differ at one end; a read error may be behind it. The rearrangement joins TRBV5-1 to TRBJ1-2; unclear D gene. Germline V gene data show CDR1 as SGHRS and CDR2 as YFSETQ. The CDR3 has 16 residues. This chain's CDR3 is CASSLGPLREIYGYTF. CDR3 sequence (DNA): TGCGCCAGCAGCTTGGGCCCTTTAAGGGAGATCTATGGTTACACCTTC.

V is TRBV9 and J is TRBJ2-1, with no clear D. CDR1 SGDLS and CDR2 YYNGEE come from the germline V gene. This CDR3 region has 15 residues. The ends were cut back, 2 bases at V and 0 bases at J, with 9 bases in the middle. The CDR3 loop reads CASSVLVSSYNEQFF. In nucleotides, the CDR3 is TGTGCCAGCAGCGTCCTAGTGAGCTCCTACAATGAGCAGTTCTTC.